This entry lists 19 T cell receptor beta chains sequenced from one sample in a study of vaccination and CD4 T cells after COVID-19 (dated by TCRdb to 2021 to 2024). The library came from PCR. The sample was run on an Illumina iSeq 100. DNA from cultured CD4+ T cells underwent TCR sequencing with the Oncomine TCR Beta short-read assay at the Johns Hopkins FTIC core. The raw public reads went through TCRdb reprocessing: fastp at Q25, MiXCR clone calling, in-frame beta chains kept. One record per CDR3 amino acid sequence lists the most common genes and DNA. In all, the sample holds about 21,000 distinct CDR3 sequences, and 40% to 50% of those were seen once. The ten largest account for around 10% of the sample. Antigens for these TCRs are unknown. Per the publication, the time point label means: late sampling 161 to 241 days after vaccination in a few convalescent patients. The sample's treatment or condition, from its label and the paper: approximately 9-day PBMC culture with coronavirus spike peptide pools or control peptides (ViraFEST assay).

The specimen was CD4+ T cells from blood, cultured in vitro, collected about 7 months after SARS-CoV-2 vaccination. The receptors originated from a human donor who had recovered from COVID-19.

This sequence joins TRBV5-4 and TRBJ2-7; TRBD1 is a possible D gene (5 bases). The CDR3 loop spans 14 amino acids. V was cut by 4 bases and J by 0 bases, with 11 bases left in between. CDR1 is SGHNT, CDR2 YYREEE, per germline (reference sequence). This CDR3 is CASSQQVNSYEQYF. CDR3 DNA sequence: TGTGCCAGCAGCCAACAGGTTAACTCCTACGAGCAGTACTTC.

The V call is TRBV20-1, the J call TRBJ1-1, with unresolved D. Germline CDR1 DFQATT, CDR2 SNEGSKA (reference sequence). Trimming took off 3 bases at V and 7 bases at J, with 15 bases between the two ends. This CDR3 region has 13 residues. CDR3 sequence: CSARVDPSSEAFF. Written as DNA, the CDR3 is TGCAGTGCTAGGGTCGACCCGAGCAGTGAAGCTTTCTTT.

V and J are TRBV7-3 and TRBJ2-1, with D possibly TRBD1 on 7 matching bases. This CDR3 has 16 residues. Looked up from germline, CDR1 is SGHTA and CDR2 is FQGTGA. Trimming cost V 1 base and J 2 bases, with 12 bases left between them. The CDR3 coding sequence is TGTGCCAGCAGCTTAAGACCAGGGGGGACCTACAATGAGCAGTTCTTC. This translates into CASSLRPGGTYNEQFF.

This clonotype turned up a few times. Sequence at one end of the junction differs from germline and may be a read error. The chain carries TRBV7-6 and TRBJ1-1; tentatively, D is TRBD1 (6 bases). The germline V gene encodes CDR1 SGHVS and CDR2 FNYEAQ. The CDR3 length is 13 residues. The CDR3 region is CASTLQGNTEAFF. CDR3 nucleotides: TGTGCCAGCACCTTACAGGGGAACACTGAAGCTTTCTTT.

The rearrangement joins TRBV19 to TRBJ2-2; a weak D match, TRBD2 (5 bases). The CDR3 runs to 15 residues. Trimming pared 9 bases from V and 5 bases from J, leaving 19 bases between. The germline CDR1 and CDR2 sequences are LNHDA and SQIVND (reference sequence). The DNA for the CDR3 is TGTGCCAGCCGGGGTCTTAGGGTCGGGACCGGGGAGCTGTTTTTT. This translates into CASRGLRVGTGELFF. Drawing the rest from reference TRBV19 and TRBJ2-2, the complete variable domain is DGGITQSPKYLFRKEGQNVTLSCEQNLNHDAMYWYRQDPGQGLRLIYYSQIVNDFQKGDIAEGYSVSREKKESFPLTVTSAQKNPTAFYLCASRGLRVGTGELFFGEGSRLTVL.

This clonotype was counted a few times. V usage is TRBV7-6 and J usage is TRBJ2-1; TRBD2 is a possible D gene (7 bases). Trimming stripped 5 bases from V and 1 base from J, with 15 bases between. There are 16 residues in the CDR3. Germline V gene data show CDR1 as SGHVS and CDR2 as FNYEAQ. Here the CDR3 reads CASSQGGGRSYNEQFF. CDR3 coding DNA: TGTGCCAGCAGCCAAGGGGGGGGTAGATCCTACAATGAGCAGTTCTTC.

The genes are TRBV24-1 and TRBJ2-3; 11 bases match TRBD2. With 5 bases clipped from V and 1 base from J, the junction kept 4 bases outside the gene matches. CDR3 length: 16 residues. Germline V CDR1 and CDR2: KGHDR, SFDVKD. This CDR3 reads CATSASGRRRTDTQYF. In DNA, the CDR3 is TGTGCCACCAGTGCTAGCGGGAGGCGACGCACAGATACGCAGTATTTT.

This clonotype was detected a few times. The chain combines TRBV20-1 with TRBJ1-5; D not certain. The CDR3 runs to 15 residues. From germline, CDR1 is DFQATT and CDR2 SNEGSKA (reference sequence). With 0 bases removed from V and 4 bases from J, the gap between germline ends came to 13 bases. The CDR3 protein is CSARDPSAGNQPQHF. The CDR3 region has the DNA TGCAGTGCTAGAGATCCCTCGGCGGGGAATCAGCCCCAGCATTTT.

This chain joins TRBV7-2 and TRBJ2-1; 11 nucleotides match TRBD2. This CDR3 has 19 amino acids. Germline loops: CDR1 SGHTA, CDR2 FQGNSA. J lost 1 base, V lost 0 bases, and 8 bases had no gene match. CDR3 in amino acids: CASSLALAGGWTSYNEQFF. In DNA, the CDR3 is TGTGCCAGCAGCTTAGCCCTAGCGGGAGGATGGACGTCCTACAATGAGCAGTTCTTC.

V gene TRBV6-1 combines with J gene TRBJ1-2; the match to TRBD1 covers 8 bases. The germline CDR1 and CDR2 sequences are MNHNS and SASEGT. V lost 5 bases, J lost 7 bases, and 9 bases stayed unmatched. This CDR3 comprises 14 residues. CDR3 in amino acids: CASSPDRGRLGYTF. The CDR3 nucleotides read TGTGCCAGCAGTCCAGACAGGGGCCGGCTTGGCTACACCTTC.

The CDR3: CASNLNRVGQPQHF. CDR3 sequence (DNA): TGTGCCAGTAATCTGAACAGGGTTGGTCAGCCCCAGCATTTT. The chain carries TRBV19 and TRBJ1-5; D might be TRBD1 (6 bases). The CDR3 loop spans 14 amino acids. Trimming removed 7 bases at V and 6 bases at J, with 16 bases between. The V gene's germline CDR1 is LNHDA and CDR2 SQIVND (reference sequence).

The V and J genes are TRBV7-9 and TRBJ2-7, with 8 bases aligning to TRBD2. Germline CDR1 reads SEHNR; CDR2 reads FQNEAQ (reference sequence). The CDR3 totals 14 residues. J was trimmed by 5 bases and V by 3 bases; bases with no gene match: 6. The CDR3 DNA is TGTGCCAGCAGCTTGAGACTAGCGCCTAACGAGCAGTACTTC. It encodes CASSLRLAPNEQYF.

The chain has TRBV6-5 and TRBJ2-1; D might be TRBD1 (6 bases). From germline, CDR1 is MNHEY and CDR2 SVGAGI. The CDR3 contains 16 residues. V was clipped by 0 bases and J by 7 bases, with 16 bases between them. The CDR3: CASSYSPDSTYNEQFF. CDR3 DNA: TGTGCCAGCAGTTACTCCCCGGACAGTACGTATAATGAGCAGTTCTTC.

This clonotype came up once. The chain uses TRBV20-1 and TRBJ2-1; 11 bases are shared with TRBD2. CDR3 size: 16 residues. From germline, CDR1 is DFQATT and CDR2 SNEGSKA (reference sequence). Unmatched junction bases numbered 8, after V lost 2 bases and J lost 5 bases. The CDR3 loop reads CSARSVAGGFHNEQFF. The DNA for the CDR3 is TGCAGTGCTAGATCGGTAGCGGGAGGGTTTCACAATGAGCAGTTCTTC.

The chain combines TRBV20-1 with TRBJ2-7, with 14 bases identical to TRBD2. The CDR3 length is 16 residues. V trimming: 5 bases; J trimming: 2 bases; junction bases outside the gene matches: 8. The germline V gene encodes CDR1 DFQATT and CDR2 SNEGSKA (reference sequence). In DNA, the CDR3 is TGCAGTGCTCAGACTAGCGGGAGGGGCTCCCCCTACGAGCAGTACTTC. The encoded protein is CSAQTSGRGSPYEQYF.

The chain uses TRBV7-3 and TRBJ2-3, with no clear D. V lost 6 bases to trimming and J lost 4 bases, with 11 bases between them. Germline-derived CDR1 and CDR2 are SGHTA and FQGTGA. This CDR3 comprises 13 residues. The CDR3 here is CASRLKGSDTQYF. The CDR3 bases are TGTGCCAGCAGACTAAAGGGCTCAGATACGCAGTATTTT.

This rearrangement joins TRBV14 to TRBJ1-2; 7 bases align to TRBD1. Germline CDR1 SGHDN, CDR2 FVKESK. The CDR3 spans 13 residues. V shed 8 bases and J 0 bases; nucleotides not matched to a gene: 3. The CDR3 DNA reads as TGTGCCAGCGGACAGGATCCTAACTATGGCTACACCTTC. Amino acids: CASGQDPNYGYTF.

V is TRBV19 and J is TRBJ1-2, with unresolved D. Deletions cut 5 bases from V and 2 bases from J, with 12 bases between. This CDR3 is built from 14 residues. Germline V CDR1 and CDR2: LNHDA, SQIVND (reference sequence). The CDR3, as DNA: TGTGCCAGTAGTCGGCCCCTCGGAAACTATGGCTACACCTTC. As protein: CASSRPLGNYGYTF. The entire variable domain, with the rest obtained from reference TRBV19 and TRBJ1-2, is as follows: DGGITQSPKYLFRKEGQNVTLSCEQNLNHDAMYWYRQDPGQGLRLIYYSQIVNDFQKGDIAEGYSVSREKKESFPLTVTSAQKNPTAFYLCASSRPLGNYGYTFGSGTRLTVV.

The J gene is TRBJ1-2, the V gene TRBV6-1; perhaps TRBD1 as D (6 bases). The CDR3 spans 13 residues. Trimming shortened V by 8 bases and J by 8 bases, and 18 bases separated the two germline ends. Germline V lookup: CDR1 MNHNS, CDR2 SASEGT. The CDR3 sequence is CASVGGAIGGYTF. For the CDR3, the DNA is TGTGCCAGCGTAGGGGGTGCGATCGGAGGCTACACCTTC.